The 2 T cell receptor beta chains in this list originate from one sample, sequenced in a study of T cell responses to AZD1222 COVID-19 vaccine. TCRdb's copy holds only in-frame clones and misses some; the assay was immunoSEQ multiplex PCR. The sample has roughly 80,000 clones, 90% seen once. The sample was peripheral blood, taken on day 0 of AZD1222 vaccination. These receptors originate from an adult in good health.

The chain is built from TRBV6-5 and TRBJ2-5; D unresolved. The germline gives CDR1 MNHEY, CDR2 SVGAGI. The CDR3 spans 14 residues. Trimming left V 2 bases short and J 2 bases short, with 9 bases between. CDR3 residues: CASSYPWVQETQYF. Written as DNA, the CDR3 is TGTGCCAGCAGTTACCCTTGGGTGCAAGAGACCCAGTACTTC.

V is TRBV9 and J is TRBJ2-2; D is unresolved. Germline lookup yields CDR1 SGDLS and CDR2 YYNGEE. This CDR3 spans 15 amino acids. V lost 4 bases and J lost 4, with 14 bases in between. CDR3 nucleotide sequence: TGTGCCAGCAGCCCCCAATCAGGAGCCACCGGGGAGCTGTTTTTT. Encoded protein: CASSPQSGATGELFF.